The clone carrying this T cell receptor beta chain was counted once. This CDR3 is built from 14 residues. V lost 11 bases, J lost 7 bases, and 23 bases lay in between. The germline gives CDR1 MDHEN, CDR2 SYDVKM. Authors' analysis steps: For nucleated cells, counts were estimated from reference gene primer amplification. Profiled with immunoSEQ multiplex PCR; TCRdb holds only in-frame clones, not every one. The V and J calls and the clone size are those of that table, but D and trimming were determined from the DNA. The repertoire has 200,000 to 250,000 clones, almost 90% of them found once; the top ten carry approximately 1.5%. These data originate in a study of blood T cell repertoires in COVID-19. Study-wide context: Samples of COVID-19 (acute and convalescent) were obtained from the United States, Italy and Spain. Sources were T cells, B-cell-depleted T cells, or PBMCs; the material itself was cDNA or gDNA.

The V and J genes are TRBV28 and TRBJ1-2, with a tentative D call TRBD1 (6 bases). Sequencing was performed on peripheral blood. The TCR originated in a man between 18 and 29 years old with active or convalescent COVID-19. Here the CDR3 DNA reads TGTGCCGGAAGCACTTCTCAGGGGCTTGGTGGCTACACCTTC. It is translated as CAGSTSQGLGGYTF.